These T cell receptor beta chains were read from a single sample in a study of blood T cell repertoires in COVID-19. Sequenced by immunoSEQ multiplex PCR; TCRdb stores in-frame clones only, minus some. This sample has 30,000 to 35,000 clones, with roughly four fifths found just once. Sequenced material: peripheral blood. These receptors were obtained from a man older than 75 with active or convalescent COVID-19. Each CDR3 is given with its conserved first and last residue. A D gene is named only where the DNA matches it firmly. Only some rows state a clone size, as once, few, many or a class for expanded clones.

>-|14|-|TRBV27
CASSLRSVVDTQYF
>-|18|-|TRBV5-1
CASSLGLAVPSRANVLTF
>TRBD2|19|-|TRBV6-6
CASSPRSSGRAPLPYEQYF
>TRBD1|15|-|TRBV6-5
CASRPGQGNNSPLHF
>-|15|-|TRBV5-1
CASSLRDGEYNEQFF
>TRBD2|16|-|TRBV10-3
CAISMTSGRADGELFF
>-|16|-|TRBV4-1
CASSPDSGDRHTEAFF
>-|14|-|TRBV6-5
CASSNQGTDTEAFF
>-|14|-|TRBV7-9
CASSLAVQRNEQFF
>TRBD1|13|-|TRBV3-1/TRBV3-2
CASSPDRDNEQFF
>-|13|-|TRBV29-1
CSVSTVMNTEAFF
>TRBD1|16|-|TRBV5-4
CASSLVFRGTRNEQYF
>TRBD1|15|-|TRBV27
CASRWTGGITGELFF
>TRBD1|17|-|TRBV18
CASSPPLGDRVYNEQFF
>-|16|-|TRBV10-2
CASSDVVVGGTGELFF
>-|16|few|TRBV5-4
CASGIIGVVANYGYTF
>TRBD1|16|-|TRBV6-5
CASSYSMVQGAYGYTF
>TRBD1|13|-|TRBV6-5
CASTGQGNSPLHF
>TRBD2|15|-|TRBV11-3
CASSLLAGVYNEQFF
>TRBD1|16|-|TRBV30
CAWIFPRGRGADTQYF
>-|14|few|TRBV14
CASSSSEGRYEQYF
>TRBD2|16|once|TRBV4-2
CASSPGTSGSTDTQYF
>-|16|once|TRBV4-1
CASSPGLTGPRDGYTF
>TRBD2|15|-|TRBV3-1/TRBV3-2
CASTLAGAGANVLTF
>-|12|-|TRBV19
CASSVTTYGYTF
>-|15|once|TRBV28
CASSFLSGVVAEAFF
>-|16|-|TRBV19
CASSIEAEASTDTQYF
>TRBD2|20|-|TRBV5-1
CASSYQWTSGRAVVENEQFF
>TRBD1|15|few|TRBV5-8
CASSAGQGFAQPQHF
>-|15|-|TRBV15
CATSRVNPQNEKLFF
>TRBD2|19|-|TRBV5-1
CASSQPALAGGPSYNEQFF
>-|17|once|TRBV7-8
CASSFGLSATANSPLHF
>-|14|-|TRBV7-3
CASSLTGTYNEQFF
>-|13|-|TRBV6-2/TRBV6-3
CASSYIRNTEAFF
>-|15|-|TRBV4-1
CASSQDQGGTRGYTF
>-|14|once|TRBV27
CASSRQDRDGELFF
>-|14|-|TRBV10-3
CAISPGGQNYGYTF
>TRBD1|14|-|TRBV24-1
CATSETGVADTQYF
>TRBD2|17|-|TRBV27
CASSIRPTSVGNNEQFF
>-|15|-|TRBV2
CASSGHSGRNTEAFF
>TRBD2|18|-|TRBV3-1/TRBV3-2
CASSLRTSGTIDQETQYF
>TRBD1|13|-|TRBV19
CASSPDREDTQYF
>-|12|-|TRBV9
CASSASLDEQFF
>-|16|-|TRBV9
CASSVGPGISNYGYTF